The clone carrying this T cell receptor beta chain was picked up a small number of times. The antigen is not known. Every isolated RNA sample was fully reverse transcribed, so sequencing captured expressed TCRB transcripts. The data were produced by immunoSEQ multiplex PCR, yet TCRdb's version contains in-frame clones alone and is incomplete. The sample gives 140,000 to 150,000 clones, about 10% of which show up once; under 1.5% is in the top ten. This entry is derived from a study of beta chain features in type 1 diabetes. Turning to the study itself: Cell yields, age and gender were similar between patients and healthy donors.

V lost 5 bases and J lost 4; bases outside the gene matches: 3. This CDR3 region has 15 residues. Per the germline V gene, CDR1 is SGHTA and CDR2 is FQGNSA. Study-wide findings and caveats: Shorter TCRB CDR3s, moderately but significantly so, marked every one of the four CD4+ subsets in Type 1 diabetes patients. PCR may have favored shorter templates equally in patients and controls.

This sequence was found in a man between 18 and 29 years old in good health. The source material was naive CD4+ T cells from blood. The rearrangement uses TRBV7-2 and TRBJ2-1, with 12 bases identical to TRBD2. The CDR3 sequence: CASSQTSGSYNEQFF. Written as DNA, the CDR3 is TGTGCCAGCAGCCAGACTAGCGGGAGTTACAATGAGCAGTTCTTC. Filled out from reference TRBV7-2 and TRBJ2-1, the complete variable domain reads GAGVSQSPSNKVTEKGKDVELRCDPISGHTALYWYRQSLGQGLEFLIYFQGNSAPDKSGLPSDRFSAERTGGSVSTLTIQRTQQEDSAVYLCASSQTSGSYNEQFFGPGTRLTVL.